This entry features one T cell receptor (beta chain) sequence. There is no known antigen for this receptor. Base qualities were left out, and no much larger clone turns up one base away. The record originates from a study of CD8 T cells in Susac syndrome (dated by TCRdb to between 2017 and 2020). At the level of the whole study: Whether CD8+ T cell activation and differentiation in Susac syndrome was antigen driven was tested using repertoire sequencing. CD8+ T cell repertoire clonality was compared between about a dozen healthy donors, approximately 14 Susac syndrome patients and 15 multiple sclerosis patients.

Overall study results and their limits: The number of individuals in the TCR sequencing and HLA analysis was recognized as being relatively small.

RNA was extracted using the RNeasy kit, and about 0.45 to 1 ug of the RNA was reverse transcribed with random hexamers. The immunoSEQ multiplex PCR assay, covering 54 Vbeta and 13 Jbeta segments, was used to amplify TCR beta CDR3 regions. PCR amplification bias was corrected using a synthetic template baseline for primer optimization and computational correction. Turning to the authors' computational methods: Reads were annotated to V, D and J genes according to IMGT and were analyzed with immunoSEQ Analyzer, with only productive sequences retained. To calculate clonality, Shannon entropy was normalized by log2 of the number of productive unique sequences and then subtracted from one. For each patient and control, public and private clones were evaluated among the 100 most prevalent clones. Clones were defined as Susac-specific when absent from the healthy and MS cohorts, from fewer than 1,300 published viral clones and from other ImmuneACCESS disease sequences. The public reads were reprocessed in TCRdb via fastp at Q25 and MiXCR, keeping in-frame beta chains. CDR3 protein sequences are deduplicated, and each keeps its most common genes and DNA. The V and J calls were not made by the authors but by TCRdb's processing. This sample has about 150,000 distinct CDR3 sequences in its table, and 95% to 96% of those were observed once. The top ten clones comprise under 0.15% of the sample.

For CDR1 and CDR2, the germline V gene lists MGHRA and YSYEKL. The CDR3 spans 13 residues, from the cysteine through the phenylalanine. CDR3 DNA only is kept here, 39 bases in frame from base 1. Trimming at the junction amounts to 0 bases on V and 8 bases on J, and the germline ends lie 8 bases apart. High-throughput TCR beta sequencing profiled peripheral blood CD8+ and CD4+ T cells from healthy donors, Susac syndrome patients and multiple sclerosis patients. The multiple sclerosis controls were treatment-naive patients whose relapsing-remitting disease, either stable or active, fulfilled the revised McDonald criteria. Bulk CD8+ and CD4+ T cells were purified by magnetic negative isolation, while CD8+ TEMRA cells were enriched using FACS. Blood was drawn into EDTA tubes, processed within 24 hours, and PBMCs were isolated by density gradient centrifugation. PBMCs intended for TCR sequencing were cryopreserved in liquid nitrogen and were subsequently thawed in a 37 degrees C water bath. The sorted or isolated CD4+, CD8+ and CD8+ TEMRA cells reached a purity of at least 90%.

This chain joins TRBV4-1 to TRBJ1-5; a weak D assignment points to TRBD1 (6 bases agree). Material for sequencing was CD8+ T cells from PBMCs. This TCR was recovered from a human donor with multiple sclerosis. The nucleotide sequence is TGCGCCAGCAGCCAAGATCCAGGGGAGCCCCAGCATTTT. Translation gives CASSQDPGEPQHF.